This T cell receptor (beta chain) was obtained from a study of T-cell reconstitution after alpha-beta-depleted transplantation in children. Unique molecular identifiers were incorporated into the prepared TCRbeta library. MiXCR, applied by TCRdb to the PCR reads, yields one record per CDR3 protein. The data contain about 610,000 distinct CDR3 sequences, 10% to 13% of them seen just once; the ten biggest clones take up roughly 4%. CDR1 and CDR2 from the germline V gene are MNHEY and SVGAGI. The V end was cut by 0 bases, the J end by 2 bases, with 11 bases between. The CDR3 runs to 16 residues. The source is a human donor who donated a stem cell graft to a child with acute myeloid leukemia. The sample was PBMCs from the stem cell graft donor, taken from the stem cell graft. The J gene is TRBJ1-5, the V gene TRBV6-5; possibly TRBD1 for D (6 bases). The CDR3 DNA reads TGTGCCAGCAGTTACTCGGCCAGGACAGGCAATCAGCCCCAGCATTTT. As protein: CASSYSARTGNQPQHF.